The 17 T cell receptor beta chains below come from one sample, sequenced in a study of blood T cell repertoires in COVID-19. Clones were read by immunoSEQ multiplex PCR, and TCRdb kept only the in-frame ones, dropping some. The table shows some 130,000 clones, with around four fifths occurring only once. The sequenced material came from peripheral blood. The receptor set was obtained from a man aged 55 to 70 who had recovered from COVID-19.

V gene TRBV19 combines with J gene TRBJ2-1; no definite D call. Germline V CDR1 and CDR2: LNHDA, SQIVND (reference sequence). The CDR3 sequence is 12 residues long. V dropped 7 bases and J dropped 7 bases, with 11 bases sitting between them. Here the CDR3 reads CASTPDGNEQFF. Here the CDR3 DNA reads TGTGCCAGTACCCCCGACGGGAATGAGCAGTTCTTC.

The V gene is TRBV21-1, the J gene TRBJ2-2; the DNA was not compared with TRBD1, the D call given in the table. TRBV21-1 is a pseudogene. This CDR3 is 13 amino acids long. The CDR3 protein is CASNLTGSGELFF. Written as DNA, the CDR3 is TGTGCCAGCAACTTAACAGGGTCCGGGGAGCTGTTTTTT.

V is TRBV6-2 or TRBV6-3 and J is TRBJ1-4; 9 nucleotides align to TRBD1. The CDR3 runs to 16 residues. Germline CDR1 is MNHEY and CDR2 is SVGEGT. Trimming at V came to 4 bases and at J to 4 bases, leaving 7 bases not matched to a gene. The CDR3, as DNA: TGTGCCAGCAGTTGGGGACAGGGCCTGATTAATGAAAAACTGTTTTTT. Its translation: CASSWGQGLINEKLFF.

This rearrangement joins TRBV19 to TRBJ1-3; the match to TRBD1 covers 7 bases. The germline CDR1 and CDR2 sequences are LNHDA and SQIVND (reference sequence). The CDR3 loop spans 15 amino acids. V shed 7 bases and J 3 bases; nucleotides not matched to a gene: 9. In DNA form, the CDR3 reads TGTGCCAGTAAGGGGGCAGACCTCAATGGAAACACCATATATTTT. This translates into CASKGADLNGNTIYF.

The gene calls are TRBV28 and TRBJ2-5; D may be TRBD1 (6 bases). Per germline, CDR1 MDHEN and CDR2 SYDVKM. The V and J ends lost 5 bases and 4 bases respectively, with 17 bases between them. This CDR3 region has 15 residues. The CDR3 region has the DNA TGTGCCAGCAGTCGTACTGGGGGCACAGGAGAGACCCAGTACTTC. The encoded protein is CASSRTGGTGETQYF. The full variable domain, completed using reference TRBV28 and TRBJ2-5, is DVKVTQSSRYLVKRTGEKVFLECVQDMDHENMFWYRQDPGLGLRLIYFSYDVKMKEKGDIPEGYSVSREKKERFSLILESASTNQTSMYLCASSRTGGTGETQYFGPGTRLLVL.

V and J are TRBV7-2 and TRBJ2-3, with a weak D call TRBD1 (6 bases). CDR3 length: 15 residues. Trimming took 5 bases from V and 4 from J, leaving 16 bases between them. Germline V gives CDR1 SGHTA, CDR2 FQGNSA. The CDR3 is CASSLLGARADTQYF. DNA of the CDR3: TGTGCCAGCAGCCTCTTGGGGGCGAGGGCAGATACGCAGTATTTT.

V is TRBV10-2 and J is TRBJ1-5; 9 bases map to TRBD1. V gave up 8 bases and J gave up 5 bases; unmatched junction bases: 10. The germline gives CDR1 WSHSY, CDR2 SAAADI. CDR3 size: 15 residues. The CDR3 sequence: CASSTQGTGHQPQHF. The CDR3 DNA is TGCGCCAGCTCTACGCAGGGGACAGGGCATCAGCCCCAGCATTTT.

The V gene is TRBV5-6, the J gene TRBJ2-3; 7 nucleotides agree with TRBD1. This CDR3 is built from 14 residues. Germline values: CDR1 SGHDT, CDR2 YYEEEE. Trimming took 3 bases from V and 5 from J; bases not matched to a gene: 6. CDR3 sequence: CASSSLRQGDTQYF. CDR3 nucleotide sequence: TGTGCCAGCAGCTCCCTCAGACAGGGAGATACGCAGTATTTT.

This clone was found a few times. The chain has TRBV19 and TRBJ1-6; 7 nucleotides line up with TRBD1. Trimming at V came to 8 bases and at J to 6 bases, leaving 4 bases not matched to a gene. The CDR3 runs 13 residues. CDR1 is LNHDA, CDR2 SQIVND, per germline (reference sequence). CDR3 sequence reads: CASLRDSNSPLHF. For the CDR3, the DNA is TGTGCCAGTCTCCGGGACAGTAATTCACCCCTCCACTTT. The full variable domain, completed using reference TRBV19 and TRBJ1-6, is DGGITQSPKYLFRKEGQNVTLSCEQNLNHDAMYWYRQDPGQGLRLIYYSQIVNDFQKGDIAEGYSVSREKKESFPLTVTSAQKNPTAFYLCASLRDSNSPLHFGNGTRLTVT.

The V gene is TRBV5-1, the J gene TRBJ2-1, with a weak D call TRBD1 (5 bases). V was pared by 4 bases and J by 3 bases, with 20 bases between. The germline V gene has CDR1 SGHRS and CDR2 YFSETQ. This CDR3 contains 17 residues. CDR3 in amino acids: CASSPTPDIQIYNEQFF. In nucleotides, the CDR3 is TGCGCCAGCAGCCCGACCCCGGACATTCAGATCTACAATGAGCAGTTCTTC.

The V gene is TRBV7-2, the J gene TRBJ1-1; 7 bases line up with TRBD1. The CDR3 runs to 14 residues. The ends lost 2 bases at V and 6 bases at J; junction bases unmatched: 6. The V gene's germline CDR1 is SGHTA and CDR2 FQGNSA. The CDR3 nucleotides read TGTGCCAGCAGCTTAACTCCAGACAGGGCTGAAGCTTTCTTT. Its protein product is CASSLTPDRAEAFF. The variable domain in full, with the rest retrieved from reference TRBV7-2 and TRBJ1-1, is GAGVSQSPSNKVTEKGKDVELRCDPISGHTALYWYRQSLGQGLEFLIYFQGNSAPDKSGLPSDRFSAERTGGSVSTLTIQRTQQEDSAVYLCASSLTPDRAEAFFGQGTRLTVV.

This clone has a single count. The chain recombines TRBV7-3 with TRBJ2-7; 9 bases fit TRBD1. Trimming removed 2 bases from V and 4 bases from J; junction bases left unmatched: 0. CDR3 length: 13 amino acids. CDR1 and CDR2 (germline): SGHTA, FQGTGA. CDR3 loop: CASSLGTGYEQYF. CDR3 sequence (DNA): TGTGCCAGCAGCTTAGGGACAGGGTACGAGCAGTACTTC.

This clone was detected a few times. CDR3 coding DNA: TGCGCCAGCAGTATGGGACAGGGGGCAGGTGCACCCCTCCACTTT. It encodes CASSMGQGAGAPLHF. This chain joins TRBV10-2 and TRBJ1-6; 12 bases agree with TRBD1. CDR1 WSHSY and CDR2 SAAADI come from the germline V gene. The CDR3 has 15 residues. V lost 5 bases to trimming and J lost 11 bases; unmatched junction nucleotides: 7.

The gene calls are TRBV19 and TRBJ1-4; 7 bases map to TRBD1. The V gene's germline CDR1 is LNHDA and CDR2 SQIVND (reference sequence). The CDR3 runs 16 residues. V was clipped by 4 bases and J by 3 bases; unmatched bases: 8. In DNA, the CDR3 is TGTGCCAGTAGTAGCGACAGGGCGTGGGCTAATGAAAAACTGTTTTTT. Protein product: CASSSDRAWANEKLFF. Complete variable domain (other parts from reference TRBV19 and TRBJ1-4): DGGITQSPKYLFRKEGQNVTLSCEQNLNHDAMYWYRQDPGQGLRLIYYSQIVNDFQKGDIAEGYSVSREKKESFPLTVTSAQKNPTAFYLCASSSDRAWANEKLFFGSGTQLSVL.

Within the sample, this clone is medium-sized. The chain couples TRBV6-2 or TRBV6-3 to TRBJ2-3; D is undetermined. The V gene's germline CDR1 is MNHEY and CDR2 SVGEGT. This CDR3 is 13 amino acids long. V dropped 0 bases and J dropped 3 bases, with 4 bases sitting between them. Here the CDR3 DNA reads TGTGCCAGCAGTTACTCGGAGACAGATACGCAGTATTTT. Translation: CASSYSETDTQYF.

This chain uses TRBV9 with TRBJ1-6; TRBD1 agrees at 10 bases. Germline V gene data show CDR1 as SGDLS and CDR2 as YYNGEE. V shed 4 bases, J shed 9 bases, and the junction held 7 bases outside the gene matches. The CDR3 has 15 residues. The CDR3 sequence: CASSPDRGQGSPLHF. The CDR3 region has the DNA TGTGCCAGCAGCCCCGACAGGGGGCAAGGTTCACCCCTCCACTTT.

V gene TRBV19 combines with J gene TRBJ2-3, with TRBD1 matching 7 bases. The CDR3 has 14 amino acids. The J segment lost 4 bases and the V segment lost 8 bases, leaving 9 bases of the junction unmatched. Looked up from germline, CDR1 is LNHDA and CDR2 is SQIVND (reference sequence). The CDR3 is CASPKTGHPDTQYF. DNA of the CDR3: TGTGCCAGTCCCAAGACAGGGCACCCAGATACGCAGTATTTT.